This note documents a single T cell receptor (beta chain) sequence. Its specificity is unknown. This sample is drawn from a study of memory CD4+ T cells and cytomegalovirus serostatus. Study summary: Healthy Belgian adult donors included roughly ten CMV-positive and more than 20 CMV-negative people. Study outcomes and limitations: The CMV-associated TCR signature appears largely within the CD4+ memory repertoire. About 40% of the roughly 160 known CMV-associated TCRbeta sequences appeared in CD4+ memory.

CDR1 and CDR2 from the germline V gene are MDHEN and SYDVKM. The CDR3 sequence is 16 residues long. Trimming took 4 bases from V and 6 from J; bases not matched to a gene: 9. The sort gate was single viable CD3+CD4+CD8-CD45RO+ cells for memory CD4+ T cells. Total CD4+ T cells were enriched by CD4 positive selection. TCRdb's table, derived via immunoSEQ multiplex PCR, lists solely in-frame clones and lacks some. Counted here are tens of thousands of clones, about 73% occurring once; the ten biggest clones make up more than 2.5%. This clonotype was obtained from an adult in good health and CMV-seropositive. Material: memory CD4+ T cells from blood. The V gene is TRBV28, the J gene TRBJ2-2, with 9 bases fitting TRBD1. The CDR3 DNA sequence: TGTGCCAGCAGTTCATCCGGGACAGGGTCACCCGGGGAGCTGTTTTTT. Its translation is CASSSSGTGSPGELFF.